Listed below are T cell receptor beta chains from one sample, sequenced in a study of cytomegalovirus exposure and HLA in healthy donors. The data were produced by immunoSEQ multiplex PCR, yet TCRdb's version contains in-frame clones alone and is incomplete. The repertoire holds roughly 150,000 clones, with roughly 70% as singletons. Sequencing input: PBMCs. The receptors here all came from a man aged 25-45 years in good health and CMV-seropositive. CDR3s include the opening cysteine and the closing phenylalanine or tryptophan. The D gene is left open where the match is weak. Part of the rows lack a size; the others show once, few, many or a class for expanded clones.

V	size	D	J	CDR3	DNA
TRBV4-2	.	.	TRBJ2-7	CASSQDLSGTYEQYF	TGTGCCAGCAGCCAAGATTTGTCCGGTACCTACGAGCAGTACTTC
TRBV28	.	TRBD2	TRBJ2-7	CASSLNPGSGRAYEQYF	TGTGCCAGCAGTCTGAACCCTGGTAGCGGGAGGGCCTACGAGCAGTACTTC
TRBV7-2	.	TRBD1	TRBJ2-1	CASSLLQGNEQFF	TGTGCCAGCAGCCTTTTACAGGGGAATGAGCAGTTCTTC
TRBV16	.	.	TRBJ1-4	CASSPWAGSREKLFF	TGTGCCAGCAGCCCTTGGGCTGGCTCGCGTGAAAAACTGTTTTTT
TRBV7-9	.	TRBD1	TRBJ2-7	CASSPRDRGHEQYF	TGTGCCAGCAGCCCAAGGGACAGGGGCCACGAGCAGTACTTC
TRBV4-1	.	.	TRBJ1-2	CASSPMGANYGYTF	TGTGCCAGCAGCCCGATGGGAGCTAACTATGGCTACACCTTC
TRBV11-3	.	TRBD2	TRBJ2-1	CASSFGGSAYEQFF	TGTGCCAGCAGCTTCGGCGGGAGCGCGTATGAGCAGTTCTTC
TRBV13	few	TRBD2	TRBJ2-1	CASSLGLGRASYNEQFF	TGTGCCAGCAGCTTAGGCCTTGGGAGGGCCTCCTACAATGAGCAGTTCTTC
TRBV12-5	.	.	TRBJ2-1	CASEFLGGSYNEQFF	TGTGCTAGTGAGTTCCTGGGCGGGTCCTACAATGAGCAGTTCTTC
TRBV6-5	.	.	TRBJ2-4	CASSRSALAKNIQYF	TGTGCCAGCAGTCGGAGTGCTCTAGCCAAAAACATTCAGTACTTC
TRBV5-1	.	.	TRBJ2-1	CASSDGSNYYNEQFF	TGCGCCAGCAGCGACGGGAGCAACTACTACAATGAGCAGTTCTTC
TRBV30	.	.	TRBJ1-6	CAWSDDGTLSSYNSPLHF	TGTGCCTGGAGTGATGATGGGACACTGAGCTCCTATAATTCACCCCTCCACTTT
TRBV27	.	TRBD1	TRBJ2-7	CASSTWTGLLKSYEQYF	TGTGCCAGCAGTACCTGGACAGGTTTGTTGAAGTCCTACGAGCAGTACTTC
TRBV4-2	.	.	TRBJ1-5	CASSRVEGGNQPQHF	TGTGCCAGCAGCCGTGTGGAGGGGGGGAATCAGCCCCAGCATTTT